This T cell receptor (beta chain) derives from a study of metastatic and nonmetastatic thyroid tumors. Before thyroid surgery, none of the patients had received any treatment. The CDR3 consists of 16 residues. J lost 8 bases, V lost 4 bases, and 12 bases had no gene match. Per the germline V gene, CDR1 is MDHEN and CDR2 is SYDVKM. TCRdb re-called the PCR reads through MiXCR. The table records about 39,000 clones, over 15% of them present only once. The sample was tumor tissue. The chain combines TRBV28 with TRBJ2-7, with 12 bases lining up with TRBD2. This receptor was obtained from a female donor with papillary thyroid cancer or a benign thyroid nodule (not recorded which). Some clones in this sample may be carry-over from other donors' samples. In DNA, the CDR3 is TGTGCCAGCAGTTCTACATCGACTAGCGGGAGTAATAAGCAGTACTTC. Translating gives CASSSTSTSGSNKQYF. Looking up the rest from reference TRBV28 and TRBJ2-7 gives the full variable domain: DVKVTQSSRYLVKRTGEKVFLECVQDMDHENMFWYRQDPGLGLRLIYFSYDVKMKEKGDIPEGYSVSREKKERFSLILESASTNQTSMYLCASSSTSTSGSNKQYFGPGTRLTVT.